The 32 T cell receptor beta chains given below trace back to one sample, sequenced in a study of blood T cells in healthy people across ages. Primed by a sample-barcoded 5' primer and a J-beta primer mix, a second PCR proceeded for roughly 7 to 12 cycles. TCRdb independently ran MiXCR on the 5' RACE reads; one entry per CDR3 protein. The table records around 1.5 million distinct CDR3 sequences, around 39% of them present only once. Sequenced sample: blood. Receptors originate from a woman between 18 and 30 years old in good health.

This clonotype was counted only a few times. The chain uses TRBV6-6 and TRBJ2-3; 8 bases fit TRBD2. The CDR3 covers 14 residues. Germline V gene sequence: CDR1 MNHNY, CDR2 SVGAGI (reference sequence). After removal of 5 bases from V and 3 bases from J, the junction contained 4 bases not matched to a gene. The CDR3 reads CASSPGGQTDTQYF. Written as DNA, the CDR3 is TGTGCCAGCAGTCCGGGGGGGCAGACAGATACGCAGTATTTT.

The chain has TRBV7-9 and TRBJ2-7; 9 nucleotides agree with TRBD2. The V gene's germline CDR1 is SEHNR and CDR2 FQNEAQ (reference sequence). The CDR3 is made up of 16 amino acids. With 4 bases clipped from V and 2 bases from J, the junction kept 9 bases outside the gene matches. For the CDR3, the DNA is TGTGCCAGCAGCTCCGGGACTAGCTATGGGACCTACGAGCAGTACTTC. Translated: CASSSGTSYGTYEQYF. The whole variable domain, filled in from reference TRBV7-9 and TRBJ2-7, reads DTGVSQNPRHKITKRGQNVTFRCDPISEHNRLYWYRQTLGQGPEFLTYFQNEAQLEKSRLLSDRFSAERPKGSFSTLEIQRTEQGDSAMYLCASSSGTSYGTYEQYFGPGTRLTVT.

J is TRBJ1-5 and V is TRBV24-1; D gene unclear. The CDR3 consists of 15 residues. V dropped 5 bases and J dropped 1 base, with 11 bases sitting between them. Germline V CDR1 and CDR2: KGHDR, SFDVKD. In nucleotides, the CDR3 is TGTGCCACCAGTGGTACTGAATTAAGCAATCAGCCCCAGCATTTT. Translation gives CATSGTELSNQPQHF.

Only one count was recorded for this clonotype. The V and J genes are TRBV7-2 and TRBJ2-2; possibly TRBD1 or TRBD2 for D (6 bases each). The CDR3 runs 16 residues. V lost 4 bases, J lost 0 bases, and 12 bases lay in between. Germline V gene data show CDR1 as SGHTA and CDR2 as FQGNSA. The CDR3 DNA sequence: TGTGCCAGCAGCTCCGCGGGACACACGAACACCGGGGAGCTGTTTTTT. Translated: CASSSAGHTNTGELFF.

The chain joins TRBV9 to TRBJ1-2, with TRBD1 matching 12 bases. The J segment lost 2 bases and the V segment lost 2 bases, leaving 10 bases of the junction unmatched. CDR3 length equals 18 residues. CDR1 and CDR2 from the germline V gene are SGDLS and YYNGEE. The CDR3, as DNA: TGTGCCAGCAGCGTCGGGACAGGGGGCTATTTAGCAAACTATGGCTACACCTTC. Protein: CASSVGTGGYLANYGYTF.

This chain connects TRBV14 to TRBJ2-5; 7 positions match TRBD2. Germline loops: CDR1 SGHDN, CDR2 FVKESK. The CDR3 runs 15 residues. The V segment lost 3 bases and the J segment 5 bases; nucleotides outside the gene matches: 9. The CDR3 DNA follows: TGTGCCAGCAGCCAGACCCGGGGGGTCAGGGAGACCCAGTACTTC. Translating it yields CASSQTRGVRETQYF.

As to this clonotype: A read error may be the cause here, since a much bigger clone is one base away. This rearrangement joins TRBV5-5 to TRBJ2-5, with 8 nucleotides matching TRBD2. Germline V gene sequence: CDR1 SGHKS, CDR2 YYEKEE (reference sequence). The CDR3 loop spans 16 amino acids. The junction had 15 bases not matched to a gene; V was cut back by 0 bases and J by 11 bases. In nucleotides, the CDR3 is TGTGCCAGCAGCTTGGCCTTGCGGGGGGATTACAATGAGCAGTACTTC. Translated, it gives CASSLALRGDYNEQYF. The full variable domain, completed using reference TRBV5-5 and TRBJ2-5, is DAGVTQSPTHLIKTRGQQVTLRCSPISGHKSVSWYQQVLGQGPQFIFQYYEKEERGRGNFPDRFSARQFPNYSSELNVNALLLGDSALYLCASSLALRGDYNEQYFGPGTRLLVL.

The rearrangement uses TRBV20-1 and TRBJ1-2; 8 positions match TRBD1. The V segment lost 0 bases and the J segment 6 bases; nucleotides outside the gene matches: 9. This CDR3 comprises 15 residues. The V gene's germline CDR1 is DFQATT and CDR2 SNEGSKA (reference sequence). CDR3 bases: TGCAGTGCTAGAGACCGGGACAGGCGGTGGGATGGCTACACCTTC. It codes for CSARDRDRRWDGYTF.

This clonotype was seen a single time. Germline is not matched at one junction end, which may reflect a read error. The chain joins TRBV6-2 or TRBV6-3 to TRBJ2-7, with a weak D call TRBD1 (5 bases). The CDR3 length is 14 residues. Germline CDR1 is MNHEY and CDR2 is SVGEGT. In DNA form, the CDR3 reads TGTGCCAGCAGTGACTCGGCAGGGTCGAGGGAGCAGTACTTC. Protein: CASSDSAGSREQYF.

This clonotype was seen many times. CDR3 amino acids: CASSQDQGKISYEQYF. Written as DNA, the CDR3 is TGCGCCAGCAGCCAAGACCAGGGCAAAATTTCCTACGAGCAGTACTTC. The chain is built from TRBV4-1 and TRBJ2-7, with D possibly matching TRBD1 (5 bases). The CDR3 extends over 16 amino acids. Looked up from germline, CDR1 is MGHRA and CDR2 is YSYEKL. With 0 bases removed from V and 1 base from J, the gap between germline ends came to 13 bases.

In regard to this clonotype: A much larger clone lies one base from this, so it may be a read error. The chain recombines TRBV7-9 with TRBJ1-3, with D perhaps matching TRBD1 (5 bases). The CDR3 totals 13 residues. V lost 8 bases and J lost 0, with 8 bases in between. Germline loops: CDR1 SEHNR, CDR2 FQNEAQ (reference sequence). The CDR3 bases are TGTGCCAGCTTCGGGGGCTCTGGAAACACCATATATTTT. Protein sequence: CASFGGSGNTIYF.

The genes are TRBV5-1 and TRBJ1-3; no clear D gene. V lost 3 bases and J lost 2, with 12 bases in between. Germline lookup yields CDR1 SGHRS and CDR2 YFSETQ. The CDR3 loop spans 15 amino acids. CDR3 sequence: CASSSGGGAGNTIYF. The DNA of the CDR3 is TGCGCCAGCAGCTCGGGCGGCGGGGCTGGAAACACCATATATTTT.

Many counts were recorded for this clonotype. The V gene is TRBV7-9, the J gene TRBJ2-5, with TRBD2 identical over 7 bases. The CDR3 runs to 16 residues. V lost 2 bases to trimming and J lost 6 bases; unmatched junction nucleotides: 12. Germline CDR1 SEHNR, CDR2 FQNEAQ (reference sequence). CDR3 protein: CASSLLSGRSEKTQYF. Here the CDR3 DNA reads TGTGCCAGCAGCTTATTGTCCGGGAGGAGTGAAAAGACCCAGTACTTC.

The chain has TRBV7-9 and TRBJ1-6, with D tentatively TRBD1 (6 bases). V lost 2 bases, J lost 0 bases, and 14 bases lay in between. The CDR3 has 18 amino acids. The germline V gene encodes CDR1 SEHNR and CDR2 FQNEAQ (reference sequence). The CDR3 sequence is CASSLSRGRSSYNSPLHF. CDR3 DNA: TGTGCCAGCAGCTTATCCAGGGGCCGGAGCTCCTATAATTCACCCCTCCACTTT.

The chain combines TRBV5-5 with TRBJ2-1; 9 bases agree with TRBD1. The DNA end favors TRBJ2-7, so the J call may be wrong. The CDR3 covers 15 residues. From germline, CDR1 is SGHKS and CDR2 YYEKEE (reference sequence). CDR3 nucleotide sequence: TGTGCCAGCAGCTTTCGGGACAGGGATTACAATGAGCAGTACTTC. Translation: CASSFRDRDYNEQYF.

The sample holds a few counts of this clonotype. The chain has TRBV6-5 and TRBJ2-7, with TRBD1 matching 7 bases. Per the germline V gene, CDR1 is MNHEY and CDR2 is SVGAGI. V lost 0 bases to trimming and J lost 4 bases; unmatched junction nucleotides: 6. The CDR3 spans 15 residues. The CDR3 DNA follows: TGTGCCAGCAGTTACTCTTCGGGACAGATATACGAGCAGTACTTC. Encoded protein: CASSYSSGQIYEQYF.

This clonotype was seen more than once but under ten times. V usage is TRBV12-3 or TRBV12-4 and J usage is TRBJ1-2; 12 bases are shared with TRBD1. The CDR3 is made up of 17 amino acids. With V trimmed by 3 bases and J by 4 bases, 9 bases remained unmatched. Written as DNA, the CDR3 is TGTGCCAGCAGTTTGGATAACCGGGACAGGGGGCTCTATGGCTACACCTTC. Translating gives CASSLDNRDRGLYGYTF.

The J gene is TRBJ2-6, the V gene TRBV2, with no clear D. Germline lookup yields CDR1 SNHLY and CDR2 FYNNEI. V was pared by 2 bases and J by 0 bases, with 5 bases between. The CDR3 consists of 15 residues. CDR3 nucleotides: TGTGCCAGCAGTGAAACGAACTCTGGGGCCAACGTCCTGACTTTC. Translating it yields CASSETNSGANVLTF.

This clonotype has a handful of counts. This sequence joins TRBV5-1 and TRBJ2-7; TRBD2 matches at 10 bases. The V gene's germline CDR1 is SGHRS and CDR2 YFSETQ. This CDR3 is built from 17 residues. V trimming: 3 bases; J trimming: 6 bases; junction bases outside the gene matches: 15. CDR3 loop: CASSSIAWLAGVSEQYF. The CDR3 DNA reads TGCGCCAGCAGCTCTATTGCCTGGCTAGCGGGAGTTAGCGAGCAGTACTTC.

This clonotype was recorded a few times. The rearrangement uses TRBV7-2 and TRBJ2-1; D ambiguous. V was shortened by 6 bases and J by 7 bases, with 10 bases between the two germline ends. This CDR3 is 12 amino acids long. The germline gives CDR1 SGHTA, CDR2 FQGNSA. The CDR3 sequence is CASSAGLNEQFF. CDR3 DNA: TGTGCCAGCAGTGCAGGCCTGAATGAGCAGTTCTTC.

This clonotype was seen a handful of times. V usage is TRBV7-2 and J usage is TRBJ2-3; TRBD2 matches 15 bases. V gave up 5 bases and J gave up 0 bases; unmatched junction bases: 6. CDR1 and CDR2 from the germline V gene are SGHTA and FQGNSA. The CDR3 covers 18 residues. DNA for the CDR3: TGTGCCAGCAGCCCAGGACTAGCGGGAGGGACTAGCACAGATACGCAGTATTTT. As protein: CASSPGLAGGTSTDTQYF.

The V and J genes are TRBV7-9 and TRBJ2-5; possible D gene TRBD2, 6 bases. The better agreement between TRBJ2-7 and the DNA end casts doubt on the J call. This CDR3 is built from 15 residues. Germline V gene sequence: CDR1 SEHNR, CDR2 FQNEAQ (reference sequence). The CDR3 coding sequence is TGTGCCAGCAGCGACAGTGGTGGGGAGGAGGACGAGCAGTACTTC. This encodes CASSDSGGEEDEQYF.

Note on this clonotype: This may stem from a read error, because a much larger clone lies one nucleotide away. The chain has TRBV10-3 and TRBJ2-4; a weak D match, TRBD2 (6 bases). The DNA end is more similar to TRBJ2-5, so the J call may be wrong. The CDR3 runs to 12 residues. Germline-derived CDR1 and CDR2 are ENHRY and SYGVKD. The CDR3 protein is CATSALAETQYF. For the CDR3, the DNA is TGTGCCACCAGTGCGCTAGCGGAGACCCAGTACTTC.

The rearrangement links TRBV15 to TRBJ1-2, with TRBD1 matching 9 bases. V was pared by 6 bases and J by 2 bases, with 7 bases of the junction left unmatched. The CDR3 extends over 15 amino acids. The germline V gene has CDR1 LNHNV and CDR2 YYDKDF (reference sequence). The CDR3 loop is CATRAAGTGNYGYTF. CDR3 sequence (DNA): TGTGCCACCAGAGCTGCCGGGACAGGGAACTATGGCTACACCTTC. The whole variable domain, remainder taken from reference TRBV15 and TRBJ1-2, is DAMVIQNPRYQVTQFGKPVTLSCSQTLNHNVMYWYQQKSSQAPKLLFHYYDKDFNNEADTPDNFQSRRPNTSFCFLDIRSPGLGDTAMYLCATRAAGTGNYGYTFGSGTRLTVV.

Here the CDR3 reads CASSEGGQSHGYTF. CDR3 in DNA: TGTGCCAGCAGTGAAGGTGGACAGTCTCATGGCTACACCTTC. This rearrangement joins TRBV6-1 to TRBJ1-2; a possible D gene is TRBD1 (6 bases). CDR1 and CDR2 (germline): MNHNS, SASEGT. The CDR3 consists of 14 residues. V lost 1 base, J lost 6 bases, and 12 bases lay in between.

V and J are TRBV4-1 and TRBJ1-2; the match to TRBD1 covers 7 bases. This CDR3 region has 16 residues. Per the germline V gene, CDR1 is MGHRA and CDR2 is YSYEKL. V lost 1 base and J lost 4; bases outside the gene matches: 9. This CDR3 reads CASSQGPTGSLYGYTF. CDR3 bases: TGCGCCAGCAGCCAAGGCCCGACAGGGTCCCTCTATGGCTACACCTTC.

The sample holds a few counts of this clonotype. This chain links TRBV6-1 with TRBJ2-3; D is uncertain. V gave up 1 base and J gave up 2 bases, with 10 bases separating them. This CDR3 has 15 residues. Germline V gene sequence: CDR1 MNHNS, CDR2 SASEGT. The CDR3 loop reads CASSEDGVSTDTQYF. The CDR3 coding sequence is TGTGCCAGCAGTGAAGACGGCGTATCCACAGATACGCAGTATTTT.

The chain recombines TRBV5-1 with TRBJ1-6, with 9 positions matching TRBD1. The CDR3 spans 15 residues. J lost 11 bases, V lost 0 bases, and 6 bases had no gene match. Looked up from germline, CDR1 is SGHRS and CDR2 is YFSETQ. CDR3 DNA: TGCGCCAGCAGCTTGGAGGACAGGGGTTCGGCACCCCTCCACTTT. This translates into CASSLEDRGSAPLHF.

This clonotype appeared a few times. This chain uses TRBV20-1 with TRBJ1-2; D uncertain. CDR1 DFQATT and CDR2 SNEGSKA come from the germline V gene (reference sequence). The CDR3 totals 13 residues. V was clipped by 3 bases and J by 8 bases, with 16 bases between them. CDR3 coding DNA: TGCAGTGCTAGTTTACCGGGGTTCAACGGCTACACCTTC. This translates into CSASLPGFNGYTF.

The gene calls are TRBV20-1 and TRBJ1-2, with D unclear. The CDR3 contains 14 residues. V lost 6 bases to trimming and J lost 0 bases, with 14 bases between them. The germline CDR1 and CDR2 sequences are DFQATT and SNEGSKA (reference sequence). The CDR3, as DNA: TGCAGTGCGCCGACGGGTGGTTCTAACTATGGCTACACCTTC. Its protein is CSAPTGGSNYGYTF.

The chain carries TRBV6-5 and TRBJ2-5; 10 bases are shared with TRBD1. The CDR3 covers 15 residues. Germline lookup yields CDR1 MNHEY and CDR2 SVGAGI. Losses at the gene ends were 5 bases for V and 4 bases for J; bases not matched to a gene: 7. CDR3 nucleotides: TGTGCCAGCAGTACCCCGGGACAGGGGCGAGAGACCCAGTACTTC. Its translation is CASSTPGQGRETQYF.

This chain joins TRBV6-2 or TRBV6-3 and TRBJ2-3; tentatively, D is TRBD2 (6 bases). With 6 bases removed from V and 0 bases from J, the gap between germline ends came to 13 bases. The CDR3 loop spans 15 amino acids. From germline, CDR1 is MNHEY and CDR2 SVGEGT. The CDR3 DNA follows: TGTGCCAGCAGAGGCGGGACGTCTAGCACAGATACGCAGTATTTT. Residues: CASRGGTSSTDTQYF.